This record covers a single T cell receptor beta chain. The CDR3 length is 14 residues. The J segment lost 10 bases and the V segment lost 4 bases, leaving 5 bases of the junction unmatched. CDR1 and CDR2 from the germline V gene are SGHDN and FVKESK. This record comes from a study of blood T cell repertoires in COVID-19. Study-wide context: Sample material is recorded as cDNA or gDNA derived from T cells, B-cell-depleted T cells, or PBMCs.

In the authors' methods: Reference gene primer amplification yielded estimated nucleated cell counts. TCRdb's table, derived via immunoSEQ multiplex PCR, lists solely in-frame clones and lacks some. The DNA gave D and trimming, while V, J and clone size come from that table. Found here are under 85,000 clones, roughly 85% of them singletons; the top ten hold around 3%. The sequence was obtained from an older man with acute or convalescent COVID-19. The J gene is TRBJ1-6, the V gene TRBV14, with TRBD1 matching over 9 bases. Material for sequencing was peripheral blood. CDR3 DNA sequence: TGTGCCAGCAGCCGGGACAGGGCTGTGTCACCCCTCCACTTT. It specifies CASSRDRAVSPLHF.